These T cell receptor beta chains were read from a single sample in a study of blood T cell repertoires in COVID-19. Generated by immunoSEQ multiplex PCR, the TCRdb table keeps only in-frame clones and is missing some. The repertoire holds approximately 240,000 clones, with roughly 81% as singletons. Input material: peripheral blood. These receptors came from a man in his fifties with acute or convalescent COVID-19. The CDR3 runs from the conserved cysteine through the conserved F or W. The order of the fields is D gene, J gene, CDR3 length, clone size, V gene, CDR3 DNA, CDR3 protein. D genes are given only for firm matches. Not all rows give a size; the values are once, few, many and, for expanded clones, a class.

TRBD1,TRBJ2-7,15,-,TRBV19,TGTGCCAGTAGTATAAGCGGGACAGGGGACTACGAGCAGTACTTC,CASSISGTGDYEQYF
TRBD1,TRBJ1-2,13,few,TRBV7-3,TGTGCCAGCAGCGCGGGACAGGGGGAAAGCTACACCTTC,CASSAGQGESYTF
-,TRBJ2-7,17,-,TRBV7-9,TGTGCCAGCAGCTTAGGTTTTGGGTTCGGGAGCTCCTACGAGCAGTACTTC,CASSLGFGFGSSYEQYF
-,TRBJ2-3,14,few,TRBV18,TGTGCCAGCTCAGTATCAGGGCTCACAGATACGCAGTATTTT,CASSVSGLTDTQYF
-,TRBJ2-3,13,-,TRBV2,TGTGCCAGCAACTCCGCTAGCACAGATACGCAGTATTTT,CASNSASTDTQYF
TRBD2,TRBJ2-3,16,-,TRBV27,TGTGCCAGCAGTACCCTAGCGGGGGGGCTCACAGATACGCAGTATTTT,CASSTLAGGLTDTQYF
TRBD1,TRBJ1-5,14,-,TRBV6-5,TGTGCCAGCAGTTACGGGACAGGGGCCCAGCCCCAGCATTTT,CASSYGTGAQPQHF
-,TRBJ2-1,11,-,TRBV20-1,TGCAGTGCTAGACCCAAGCATGAGCAGTTCTTC,CSARPKHEQFF
-,TRBJ1-4,14,-,TRBV28,TGTGCCAGCGGACGACGGGGGGCAGATGAAAAACTGTTTTTT,CASGRRGADEKLFF
-,TRBJ1-4,16,-,TRBV4-2,TGTGCCAGCAGGCCAAGATGGAACAGGGCGCAGGAAAAACTGTTTTTT,CASRPRWNRAQEKLFF